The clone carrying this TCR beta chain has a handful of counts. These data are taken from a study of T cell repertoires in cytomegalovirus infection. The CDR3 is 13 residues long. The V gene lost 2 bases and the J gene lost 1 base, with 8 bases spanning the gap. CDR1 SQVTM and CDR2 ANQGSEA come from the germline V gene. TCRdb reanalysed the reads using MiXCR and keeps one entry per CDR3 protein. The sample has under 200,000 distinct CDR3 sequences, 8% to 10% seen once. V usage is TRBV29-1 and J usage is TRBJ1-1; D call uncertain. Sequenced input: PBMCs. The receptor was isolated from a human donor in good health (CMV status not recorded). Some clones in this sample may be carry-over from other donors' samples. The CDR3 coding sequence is TGCAGCGTTGAACAGCAGGCGAACACTGAAGCTTTCTTT. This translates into CSVEQQANTEAFF.